The rows below give T cell receptor beta chains drawn from one sample of a study of naive and memory T cell subsets. MiXCR, applied by TCRdb to the UMI-ligation and nested PCR reads, yields one record per CDR3 protein. The sample carries roughly 130,000 distinct CDR3 sequences, approximately 37% recorded once. The sequencing input was central memory CD4+ T cells from blood. Receptor source: a human donor in good health. Each CDR3 is given with its conserved first and last residue. The D gene is left open where the match is weak. Part of the rows lack a size; the others show once, few, many or a class for expanded clones.

d_call clone_size j_call v_call cdr3_length cdr3_aa cdr3_nt
- many TRBJ2-1 TRBV3-1 15 CASSYGGISYNEQFF TGTGCCAGCAGCTATGGCGGAATCTCCTACAATGAGCAGTTCTTC
TRBD1 - TRBJ2-2 TRBV20-1 15 CSARRATGGAGELFF TGCAGTGCTAGAAGGGCCACAGGGGGCGCCGGGGAGCTGTTTTTT
- few TRBJ2-7 TRBV18 14 CASSPAAGAYEQYF TGTGCCAGCTCACCAGCAGCAGGGGCTTACGAGCAGTACTTC
- few TRBJ2-6 TRBV9 16 CASSVERISGANVLTF TGTGCCAGCAGCGTAGAAAGGATATCTGGGGCCAACGTCCTGACTTTC
TRBD2 few TRBJ2-3 TRBV24-1 16 CATSGLAGRSTDTQYF TGTGCCACCAGTGGACTAGCGGGGCGGAGCACAGATACGCAGTATTTT
TRBD1 - TRBJ1-5 TRBV20-1 13 CSAGQGYNQPQHF TGCAGTGCTGGACAGGGGTACAATCAGCCCCAGCATTTT
- - TRBJ2-1 TRBV20-1 13 CSASTAGYNEQFF TGCAGTGCTAGTACCGCCGGATACAATGAGCAGTTCTTC
- - TRBJ1-2 TRBV30 11 CAWGGGYGYTF TGTGCCTGGGGAGGGGGTTATGGCTACACCTTC
TRBD1 - TRBJ2-2 TRBV12-3/TRBV12-4 14 CASWGTGGTGELFF TGTGCCAGCTGGGGGACAGGGGGGACCGGGGAGCTGTTTTTT
TRBD2 - TRBJ2-1 TRBV7-9 16 CASTSPGGGQYNEQFF TGTGCCAGTACCTCCCCGGGGGGGGGACAATACAATGAGCAGTTCTTC
- few TRBJ2-5 TRBV4-3 18 CASSQPRGGGTRGETQYF TGCGCCAGCAGCCAACCACGAGGAGGGGGAACCAGGGGAGAGACCCAGTACTTC